Shown below are 25 T cell receptor beta chains from a single sample sequenced in a study of blood T cell repertoires in COVID-19. Sequencing used immunoSEQ multiplex PCR; TCRdb keeps in-frame clones, though not all of them. The sample has approximately 170,000 clones; about 80% are singletons. The sample consisted of PBMCs or T cells enriched from blood (not recorded which). Receptor source: a middle-aged man who had recovered from COVID-19.

This clone was found many times. The chain links TRBV2 to TRBJ2-2; 10 positions match TRBD1. Germline loops: CDR1 SNHLY, CDR2 FYNNEI. This CDR3 is built from 15 residues. The V and J ends lost 6 bases and 4 bases, in that order; junction bases with no gene match: 5. Here the CDR3 DNA reads TGTGCCAGCAGGGGACAGGGGCGTGGCACCGGGGAGCTGTTTTTT. This encodes CASRGQGRGTGELFF.

The V call is TRBV5-4, the J call TRBJ2-6; TRBD2 aligns across 9 bases. The CDR3 spans 17 residues. J lost 2 bases, V lost 0 bases, and 3 bases had no gene match. The germline V gene has CDR1 SGHNT and CDR2 YYREEE (reference sequence). The CDR3 DNA sequence: TGTGCCAGCAGCTTGGCCTCTAGCGGGGCTGGGGCCAACGTCCTGACTTTC. Amino acids: CASSLASSGAGANVLTF.

The chain employs TRBV7-9 and TRBJ1-1; 7 bases match TRBD1. The trim removed 7 bases at V and 5 bases at J, leaving 10 bases unmatched. Germline lookup yields CDR1 SEHNR and CDR2 FQNEAQ (reference sequence). This CDR3 has 14 residues. The CDR3 reads CASIQQGRETEAFF. In nucleotides, the CDR3 is TGTGCCAGCATCCAACAGGGGAGAGAGACTGAAGCTTTCTTT.

V is TRBV29-1 and J is TRBJ1-5, with D uncertain. Germline CDR1 is SQVTM and CDR2 is ANQGSEA. V lost 4 bases to trimming and J lost 0 bases, with 7 bases between them. The CDR3 is made up of 13 amino acids. The CDR3 DNA sequence: TGCAGCGTTGCCGAGAATAGCAATCAGCCCCAGCATTTT. Encoded protein: CSVAENSNQPQHF.

This clone has more than one count but fewer than ten. This chain links TRBV24-1 with TRBJ2-1; TRBD2 agrees at 8 bases. The J segment lost 6 bases and the V segment lost 4 bases, leaving 22 bases of the junction unmatched. The CDR3 has 20 amino acids. Per germline, CDR1 KGHDR and CDR2 SFDVKD. The CDR3 sequence is CATSDTPGGTTSGKGNEQFF. The CDR3 nucleotides read TGTGCCACCAGTGACACCCCCGGGGGGACCACTAGCGGAAAGGGCAATGAGCAGTTCTTC.

The chain uses TRBV6-1 and TRBJ2-7; 10 nucleotides agree with TRBD1. Germline loops: CDR1 MNHNS, CDR2 SASEGT. The CDR3 is made up of 14 amino acids. Trimming cost V 3 bases and J 4 bases; bases outside gene matches: 3. In nucleotides, the CDR3 is TGTGCCAGCAGTGATGGGACAGGGGTATACGAGCAGTACTTC. It specifies CASSDGTGVYEQYF.

The table lists this clone with a few counts. The gene calls are TRBV7-3 and TRBJ1-2; tentatively, D is TRBD1 (6 bases). The germline gives CDR1 SGHTA, CDR2 FQGTGA. The CDR3 extends over 15 amino acids. V lost 5 bases and J lost 6, with 19 bases in between. The CDR3: CASSAYKGDRNGYTF. The CDR3 coding sequence is TGTGCCAGCAGCGCCTACAAGGGGGACCGTAATGGCTACACCTTC.

This clone was counted once. The chain carries TRBV7-6 and TRBJ2-6; TRBD1 agrees at 11 bases. Trimming at V came to 5 bases and at J to 3 bases, leaving 6 bases not matched to a gene. Germline V CDR1 and CDR2: SGHVS, FNYEAQ. The CDR3 totals 17 residues. The CDR3 sequence is CASSPRTGGGGANVLTF. The CDR3 nucleotides read TGTGCCAGCAGCCCCCGGACAGGGGGCGGTGGGGCCAACGTCCTGACTTTC. The variable domain in full, with the rest retrieved from reference TRBV7-6 and TRBJ2-6, is GAGVSQSPRYKVTKRGQDVALRCDPISGHVSLYWYRQALGQGPEFLTYFNYEAQQDKSGLPNDRFSAERPEGSISTLTIQRTEQRDSAMYRCASSPRTGGGGANVLTFGAGSRLTVL.

J is TRBJ1-1 and V is TRBV20-1, with D possibly matching TRBD1 (6 bases). Trimming removed 4 bases from V and 6 bases from J, with 9 bases in between. The CDR3 loop spans 11 amino acids. Germline V gene sequence: CDR1 DFQATT, CDR2 SNEGSKA (reference sequence). This CDR3 reads CSANREPEAFF. In DNA, the CDR3 is TGCAGTGCTAACAGGGAACCTGAAGCTTTCTTT.

The chain uses TRBV7-8 and TRBJ1-2; D is possibly TRBD1 (6 bases). Trimming left V 5 bases short and J 4 bases short, with 23 bases between. Germline V gives CDR1 SGHVS, CDR2 FQNEAQ. This CDR3 region has 17 residues. CDR3 protein: CASSPRTDRRSSYGYTF. The CDR3 DNA follows: TGTGCCAGCAGCCCACGGACCGACAGGAGGAGTTCCTATGGCTACACCTTC.

The rearrangement links TRBV5-6 to TRBJ2-4; TRBD2 matches 11 bases. The germline V gene has CDR1 SGHDT and CDR2 YYEEEE. J was trimmed by 6 bases and V by 0 bases; bases with no gene match: 8. CDR3 length equals 17 residues. CDR3 nucleotides: TGTGCCAGCAGCTTGGAAAACCTAGCGGGGGGAAGAAACATTCAGTACTTC. Its translation is CASSLENLAGGRNIQYF.

CDR3 residues: CASSVEQGASYGYTF. The CDR3 bases are TGTGCCAGCAGCGTAGAACAGGGGGCGAGCTATGGCTACACCTTC. The chain is built from TRBV9 and TRBJ1-2; 9 bases are shared with TRBD1. With 0 bases clipped from V and 4 bases from J, the junction kept 4 bases outside the gene matches. Per the germline V gene, CDR1 is SGDLS and CDR2 is YYNGEE. This CDR3 is built from 15 residues.

The V gene is TRBV18, the J gene TRBJ1-1; D gene ambiguous. The V gene's germline CDR1 is KGHSH and CDR2 LQKENI. The CDR3 spans 14 residues. Between the trimmed V and J ends, which lost 3 bases and 1 base, there was a span of 9 bases. CDR3 amino acids: CASSPSQRNTEAFF. CDR3 in DNA: TGTGCCAGCTCACCCTCACAGAGGAACACTGAAGCTTTCTTT. The whole variable domain, filled in from reference TRBV18 and TRBJ1-1, reads NAGVMQNPRHLVRRRGQEARLRCSPMKGHSHVYWYRQLPEEGLKFMVYLQKENIIDESGMPKERFSAEFPKEGPSILRIQQVVRGDSAAYFCASSPSQRNTEAFFGQGTRLTVV.

The chain employs TRBV5-5 and TRBJ2-1; 10 bases align to TRBD2. J gave up 10 bases and V 3 bases, and 7 bases lay outside the gene matches. Germline assignment: CDR1 SGHKS and CDR2 YYEKEE (reference sequence). The CDR3 is made up of 14 amino acids. The CDR3 loop is CASSYPSGSKEQFF. DNA of the CDR3: TGTGCCAGCAGCTATCCTAGCGGGAGTAAAGAGCAGTTCTTC.

The chain employs TRBV18 and TRBJ1-4; a possible D gene is TRBD1 (6 bases). CDR1 and CDR2 (germline): KGHSH, LQKENI. The CDR3 covers 16 residues. V was clipped by 2 bases and J by 8 bases, with 18 bases between them. CDR3 DNA sequence: TGTGCCAGCTCACCAAATCAGGGGAGAGGAGGAGAAAAACTGTTTTTT. Amino acid sequence: CASSPNQGRGGEKLFF.

This chain uses TRBV29-1 with TRBJ1-2; D not resolved. This CDR3 has 14 residues. Trimming took 3 bases from V and 1 from J, leaving 12 bases between them. CDR1 and CDR2 (germline): SQVTM, ANQGSEA. This CDR3 reads CSVDGRRDNYGYTF. As DNA, the CDR3 is TGCAGCGTTGATGGCAGGCGAGATAACTATGGCTACACCTTC.

The rearrangement joins TRBV30 to TRBJ2-5, with D perhaps matching TRBD1 (6 bases). The CDR3 covers 13 residues. V was clipped by 4 bases and J by 5 bases, with 14 bases between them. CDR1 is GTSNPN and CDR2 is SVGIG in the germline V gene (reference sequence). This CDR3 is CAWTSGGGETQYF. The CDR3 nucleotides read TGTGCCTGGACCTCGGGTGGGGGCGAGACCCAGTACTTC.

This clone occurred once. The rearrangement joins TRBV2 to TRBJ2-7; 11 bases align to TRBD2. V lost 3 bases to trimming and J lost 7 bases; unmatched junction nucleotides: 8. In germline, CDR1 is SNHLY, CDR2 FYNNEI. The CDR3 has 15 residues. The CDR3 coding sequence is TGTGCCAGCAGTGACATAGCGGGGGGGTTGAGGGAGCAGTACTTC. This gives the protein CASSDIAGGLREQYF.

This chain joins TRBV18 and TRBJ1-3; possibly TRBD1 for D (6 bases). From germline, CDR1 is KGHSH and CDR2 LQKENI. There are 14 residues in the CDR3. Trimming shortened V by 6 bases and J by 1 base, and 10 bases separated the two germline ends. DNA of the CDR3: TGTGCCAGCTCGGGTGACAGGTCTGGAAACACCATATATTTT. This encodes CASSGDRSGNTIYF.

This clone came up a few times. The rearrangement joins TRBV9 to TRBJ1-5; TRBD1 matches 8 bases. Trimming at V came to 4 bases and at J to 6 bases, leaving 9 bases not matched to a gene. Germline loops: CDR1 SGDLS, CDR2 YYNGEE. CDR3 length: 15 residues. The CDR3 DNA reads TGTGCCAGCAGCAACGGACAGGGTATCACTCAGCCCCAGCATTTT. Translation: CASSNGQGITQPQHF.

V is TRBV18 and J is TRBJ1-6, with 8 bases aligning to TRBD1. J was trimmed by 8 bases and V by 2 bases; bases with no gene match: 5. Germline V gives CDR1 KGHSH, CDR2 LQKENI. There are 15 residues in the CDR3. As DNA, the CDR3 is TGTGCCAGCTCACCAGGGGACAGGATACATTCACCCCTCCACTTT. It specifies CASSPGDRIHSPLHF.

V usage is TRBV7-9 and J usage is TRBJ2-5; 11 bases agree with TRBD1. The CDR3 is made up of 15 amino acids. CDR1 and CDR2 (germline): SEHNR, FQNEAQ (reference sequence). Trimming cost V 4 bases and J 5 bases; bases outside gene matches: 6. CDR3 nucleotides: TGTGCCAGCAGCTCCGGACAGGGGGCGTCGGAGACCCAGTACTTC. Protein product: CASSSGQGASETQYF.

The V call is TRBV10-3, the J call TRBJ2-1, with TRBD2 matching 14 bases. Losses at the gene ends were 4 bases for V and 9 bases for J; bases not matched to a gene: 8. Germline assignment: CDR1 ENHRY and CDR2 SYGVKD. This CDR3 spans 16 amino acids. CDR3 DNA: TGTGCCATCAGTGTGACTAGCGGGGGGGCCTATGGTGAGCAGTTCTTC. This translates into CAISVTSGGAYGEQFF.

The chain couples TRBV5-1 to TRBJ2-7, with 7 bases that match TRBD2. This CDR3 spans 16 amino acids. From germline, CDR1 is SGHRS and CDR2 YFSETQ. The V segment lost 4 bases and the J segment 4 bases; nucleotides outside the gene matches: 14. The CDR3 nucleotides are TGCGCCAGCAGCCTAGGAGGACGGCGGGAGCTTTACGAGCAGTACTTC. Protein sequence: CASSLGGRRELYEQYF.

The gene calls are TRBV5-1 and TRBJ1-5; perhaps TRBD1 as D (6 bases). V lost 0 bases, J lost 7 bases, and 14 bases lay in between. The CDR3 is 15 amino acids. Germline V gene lookup returns CDR1 SGHRS and CDR2 YFSETQ. The CDR3 sequence is CASSLGGGLGQPQHF. In nucleotides, the CDR3 is TGCGCCAGCAGCTTGGGCGGGGGGCTCGGGCAGCCCCAGCATTTT.